Following are 23 T cell receptor beta chains from one sample sequenced in a study of metastatic and nonmetastatic thyroid tumors. MiXCR re-clonotyped the PCR reads for TCRdb. The table has 13,000 or so clones, approximately 23% seen once; the top ten hold about 11%. Until they underwent thyroid surgery, no patient had received any treatment. Sequenced material: adjacent normal tissue. Receptors originate from a female donor with papillary thyroid cancer or a benign thyroid nodule (not recorded which). Some clones in this sample may be carry-over from other donors' samples.

This clone is medium-sized in the sample. The chain uses TRBV19 and TRBJ2-7, with TRBD1 matching over 8 bases. This CDR3 has 14 amino acids. The V gene end was trimmed by 10 bases and the J gene end by 2 bases; junction bases not matched to a gene: 10. Germline assignment: CDR1 LNHDA and CDR2 SQIVND (reference sequence). The CDR3, as DNA: TGTGCCACCGCCCCGGACAGGGCGGCCTACGAGCAGTACTTC. Amino acid sequence: CATAPDRAAYEQYF. Looking up the rest from reference TRBV19 and TRBJ2-7 gives the full variable domain: DGGITQSPKYLFRKEGQNVTLSCEQNLNHDAMYWYRQDPGQGLRLIYYSQIVNDFQKGDIAEGYSVSREKKESFPLTVTSAQKNPTAFYLCATAPDRAAYEQYFGPGTRLTVT.

The chain uses TRBV15 and TRBJ2-7; maybe TRBD1 (5 bases). CDR1 and CDR2 (germline): LNHNV, YYDKDF (reference sequence). V shed 1 base and J shed 7 bases, with 17 bases lying between them. The CDR3 length is 15 residues. The CDR3 DNA follows: TGTGCCACCAGCAGAGGGACATTAGGGCCAGGGGAGCAGTACTTC. Translated, it gives CATSRGTLGPGEQYF.

The V gene is TRBV13, the J gene TRBJ1-1, with D maybe TRBD1 (6 bases). Per the germline V gene, CDR1 is PRHDT and CDR2 is FYEKMQ (reference sequence). The CDR3 runs 14 residues. V lost 0 bases, J lost 4 bases, and 9 bases lay in between. This chain's CDR3 is CASSLGRGSTEAFF. CDR3 nucleotide sequence: TGTGCCAGCAGCTTAGGAAGGGGGAGCACTGAAGCTTTCTTT.

By frequency in the sample, this clone is medium-sized. The chain links TRBV20-1 to TRBJ2-7; maybe TRBD2 (6 bases). Germline lookup yields CDR1 DFQATT and CDR2 SNEGSKA (reference sequence). Deletions cut 7 bases from V and 3 bases from J, with 13 bases between. The CDR3 is 12 residues long. CDR3 region: CSVGGEGYEQYF. CDR3 coding DNA: TGCAGTGTCGGAGGGGAAGGCTACGAGCAGTACTTC.

This clone was seen more than once but under ten times. The chain uses TRBV2 and TRBJ2-6; D is ambiguous. The CDR3 spans 17 residues. Germline V gene data show CDR1 as SNHLY and CDR2 as FYNNEI. V was pared by 6 bases and J by 7 bases, with 22 bases between. The CDR3 DNA reads as TGTGCCAGCAGCCCCGTGCCGGATTTTTCCGGTGCCAACGTCCTGACTTTC. Translation gives CASSPVPDFSGANVLTF.

This clone came up many times. CDR3 in DNA: TGCAGTGCTAGACCCCTTTACGGGGGAAGAGAGGAGCAGTTCTTC. Protein: CSARPLYGGREEQFF. The chain combines TRBV20-1 with TRBJ2-1; maybe TRBD2 (6 bases). Germline V gene lookup returns CDR1 DFQATT and CDR2 SNEGSKA (reference sequence). The ends were cut back, 2 bases at V and 10 bases at J, with 21 bases in the middle. The CDR3 contains 15 residues.

By sample fraction, this clone is medium-sized. The chain recombines TRBV2 with TRBJ2-2, with D possibly TRBD2 on 6 matching bases. The V gene lost 5 bases and the J gene lost 1 base, with 17 bases spanning the gap. Germline CDR1 SNHLY, CDR2 FYNNEI. The CDR3 sequence is 17 residues long. This CDR3 reads CASSPSVAEKNTGELFF. The CDR3 bases are TGTGCCAGCAGTCCATCTGTAGCGGAGAAGAACACCGGGGAGCTGTTTTTT.

By its share, this clone is medium-sized (0.01 to 0.1%). This chain joins TRBV5-1 and TRBJ2-7; the match to TRBD2 covers 7 bases. CDR3 length: 14 amino acids. The ends lost 0 bases at V and 4 bases at J; junction bases unmatched: 4. The V gene's germline CDR1 is SGHRS and CDR2 YFSETQ. The CDR3 DNA follows: TGCGCCAGCAGCTTGGAGGGAGGGATTTACGAGCAGTACTTC. Its protein is CASSLEGGIYEQYF.

By share, this clone ranks as medium-sized. V is TRBV7-3 and J is TRBJ2-1, with 9 bases fitting TRBD1. After removal of 5 bases from V and 10 bases from J, the junction contained 3 bases not matched to a gene. The CDR3 is made up of 12 amino acids. Germline CDR1 reads SGHTA; CDR2 reads FQGTGA. The CDR3 sequence: CASSPGTGEQFF. CDR3 bases: TGTGCCAGCAGCCCGGGGACAGGGGAGCAGTTCTTC.

This clone was picked up a small number of times. This rearrangement joins TRBV27 to TRBJ1-2; D gene uncertain. The CDR3 length is 13 residues. Trimming took off 5 bases at V and 4 bases at J, with 11 bases between the two ends. Germline V CDR1 and CDR2: MNHEY, SMNVEV (reference sequence). The CDR3 loop is CASSQACRYGYTF. The CDR3 nucleotides are TGTGCCAGCAGTCAGGCATGCCGCTATGGCTACACCTTC.

Here the CDR3 reads CASSQEIAGGSYEQYF. CDR3 in DNA: TGTGCCAGCAGCCAGGAGATAGCGGGGGGCTCCTACGAGCAGTACTTC. The V call is TRBV4-2, the J call TRBJ2-7; TRBD2 matches 10 bases. Germline V CDR1 and CDR2: LGHNA, YNFKEQ. The CDR3 loop spans 16 amino acids. J gave up 0 bases and V 3 bases, and 5 bases lay outside the gene matches.

This clone is judged medium-sized (0.01 to 0.1%). The V call is TRBV24-1, the J call TRBJ2-3; the D is unclear. CDR1 is KGHDR and CDR2 is SFDVKD in the germline V gene. The ends were cut back, 5 bases at V and 0 bases at J, with 11 bases in the middle. This CDR3 spans 15 amino acids. Here the CDR3 DNA reads TGTGCCACCAGTGGAGTGGATACTAGCACAGATACGCAGTATTTT. This gives the protein CATSGVDTSTDTQYF.

The chain combines TRBV7-8 with TRBJ2-2; D is possibly TRBD2 (5 bases). The CDR3 is 16 residues long. Germline V gene data show CDR1 as SGHVS and CDR2 as FQNEAQ. V was shortened by 3 bases and J by 8 bases, with 19 bases between the two germline ends. The CDR3 spells CASSFCHGSEGGELFF. The CDR3 DNA reads TGTGCCAGCAGCTTTTGCCATGGTTCAGAGGGAGGGGAGCTGTTTTTT.

The chain is built from TRBV6-1 and TRBJ1-1; tentative D call: TRBD1 (5 bases). The germline V gene encodes CDR1 MNHNS and CDR2 SASEGT. The V and J ends lost 2 bases and 1 base respectively, with 11 bases between them. There are 15 residues in the CDR3. The CDR3 DNA follows: TGTGCCAGCAGTGAATATGACAGACCGAACACTGAAGCTTTCTTT. Translating it yields CASSEYDRPNTEAFF.

There are a few counts of this clone. This chain connects TRBV27 to TRBJ1-1; 10 positions match TRBD1. From germline, CDR1 is MNHEY and CDR2 SMNVEV (reference sequence). The trim removed 8 bases at V and 7 bases at J, leaving 7 bases unmatched. This CDR3 is 13 amino acids long. DNA for the CDR3: TGTGCCAGCTTCGGACAGGGGGTATTTGAAGCTTTCTTT. Translated: CASFGQGVFEAFF.

The table lists this clone with a few counts. The J gene is TRBJ2-7, the V gene TRBV28, with TRBD2 matching over 9 bases. The V gene's germline CDR1 is MDHEN and CDR2 SYDVKM. This CDR3 contains 14 residues. V shed 6 bases and J 5 bases; nucleotides not matched to a gene: 8. CDR3 residues: CASSSGTSRHEQYF. The CDR3 DNA reads TGTGCCAGCAGCTCGGGGACTAGCCGGCACGAGCAGTACTTC.

This clone is deemed medium-sized (0.01 to 0.1%). This chain links TRBV19 with TRBJ1-2; D ambiguous. Trimming took 1 base from V and 5 from J, leaving 14 bases between them. Germline loops: CDR1 LNHDA, CDR2 SQIVND (reference sequence). The CDR3 is made up of 15 amino acids. The CDR3 loop is CASSIADRIIYGYTF. CDR3 bases: TGTGCCAGTAGTATAGCTGACCGAATTATATATGGCTACACCTTC.

In its sample, this clone ranks as medium-sized. The V and J genes are TRBV5-1 and TRBJ2-1; TRBD1 matches at 8 bases. The CDR3 consists of 13 residues. Germline V CDR1 and CDR2: SGHRS, YFSETQ. V dropped 0 bases and J dropped 8; count of bases not matched to a gene: 1. CDR3 amino acids: CASSLDRGYEQFF. The CDR3 nucleotides read TGCGCCAGCAGCTTGGACAGGGGGTATGAGCAGTTCTTC.

The CDR3 protein is CASSQAAVAPEAFF. In DNA form, the CDR3 reads TGTGCCAGCAGCCAGGCGGCAGTGGCCCCAGAAGCTTTCTTT. The gene calls are TRBV3-1 and TRBJ1-1; unclear D gene. Germline V gives CDR1 LGHDT, CDR2 YNNKEL (reference sequence). V lost 3 bases, J lost 8 bases, and 16 bases lay in between. The CDR3 extends over 14 amino acids.

With regard to this clone: One junction end disagrees with the germline gene, perhaps due to a read error. CDR3 region: CASSSASWGSGYGFTF. The CDR3 DNA is TGTGCCAGCAGCTCAGCTTCATGGGGATCAGGCTATGGCTTCACCTTC. V usage is TRBV11-1 and J usage is TRBJ1-2, with no clear D. This CDR3 is 16 amino acids long. The germline V gene has CDR1 SGHAT and CDR2 FQDESV (reference sequence).

The chain couples TRBV24-1 to TRBJ2-1; 11 nucleotides line up with TRBD2. CDR1 is KGHDR, CDR2 SFDVKD, per germline. The CDR3 sequence is 19 residues long. The ends lost 2 bases at V and 2 bases at J; junction bases unmatched: 10. The CDR3 here is CATSDWGLAASGTYNEQFF. CDR3 coding DNA: TGTGCCACCAGTGATTGGGGACTAGCGGCGTCTGGAACCTACAATGAGCAGTTCTTC.

This clone was counted ten times or more. Here the CDR3 reads CASSPPWVRVDNEQFF. CDR3 sequence (DNA): TGTGCCAGCTCACCACCGTGGGTGCGGGTTGACAATGAGCAGTTCTTC. This chain joins TRBV18 and TRBJ2-1; weak D call: TRBD2 (5 bases). CDR1 and CDR2 (germline): KGHSH, LQKENI. Trimming took 0 bases from V and 5 from J, leaving 14 bases between them. The CDR3 is 16 residues long.

The rearrangement joins TRBV30 to TRBJ2-7, with a weak D call TRBD1 (5 bases). Trimming left V 1 base short and J 1 base short, with 8 bases between. Germline loops: CDR1 GTSNPN, CDR2 SVGIG (reference sequence). The CDR3 covers 13 residues. The CDR3 bases are TGTGCCTGGAGTGCAGGGTGGTCCTACGAGCAGTACTTC. Encoded protein: CAWSAGWSYEQYF.